This T cell receptor (beta chain) was recovered during a study of response to subunit inactivated influenza vaccine. Study-level points and caveats: Authors suggested few new T cells are recruited by each seasonal influenza vaccination.

TCRdb analysed the RT-PCR reads with MiXCR anew, one entry per CDR3 protein. The sample yields hundreds of thousands of distinct CDR3 sequences, about 7.6% seen once. The trim removed 2 bases at V and 7 bases at J, leaving 3 bases unmatched. Germline V gives CDR1 MNHEY, CDR2 SVGAGI. The CDR3 extends over 14 amino acids. This clonotype was observed a handful of times. Antigen unknown. The sequence derives from a man aged 50 to 69 who received an inactivated influenza vaccine. The sequencing here drew on PBMCs from blood, taken roughly 24 months after vaccination. The J gene is TRBJ1-1, the V gene TRBV6-5; 11 bases agree with TRBD1. CDR3 DNA: TGTGCCAGCAGTTACGGGACAGGGGGGGGTGAAGCTTTCTTT. It codes for CASSYGTGGGEAFF.